A selection of T cell receptor beta chains follows, all from one sample in a study of blood T cell repertoires in COVID-19. The assay was immunoSEQ multiplex PCR, and TCRdb's table has in-frame clones only and misses some. Of around 89,000 clones in the sample, around 72% were seen once. Source material: peripheral blood. These receptors all come from a woman older than 75 with acute or convalescent COVID-19. CDR3s include the opening cysteine and the closing phenylalanine or tryptophan. Fields, in order: V gene, clone size, J gene, D gene, CDR3 protein, CDR3 DNA. The D gene is left open where the match is weak. Size is stated for part of the rows, as once, few or many counts, or as a class when the clone is expanded.

v_call: TRBV28; clone_size: .; j_call: TRBJ1-2; d_call: .; cdr3_aa: CASSPAARGITNYGYTF; cdr3_nt: TGTGCCAGCAGTCCAGCGGCCAGGGGTATAACTAACTATGGCTACACCTTC
v_call: TRBV24-1; clone_size: few; j_call: TRBJ1-2; d_call: TRBD1; cdr3_aa: CATSDLSQGVYTF; cdr3_nt: TGTGCCACCAGTGATTTATCACAGGGGGTTTACACCTTC
v_call: TRBV7-2; clone_size: .; j_call: TRBJ1-4; d_call: TRBD1; cdr3_aa: CASSPGTGGTNEKLFF; cdr3_nt: TGTGCCAGCAGCCCAGGGACAGGGGGCACTAATGAAAAACTGTTTTTT
v_call: TRBV4-1; clone_size: .; j_call: TRBJ1-1; d_call: TRBD1; cdr3_aa: CASSQYRGPWNTEAFF; cdr3_nt: TGCGCCAGCAGCCAATACAGGGGGCCATGGAACACTGAAGCTTTCTTT
v_call: TRBV30; clone_size: .; j_call: TRBJ2-3; d_call: TRBD2; cdr3_aa: CAWSVWGELAGKRGTDTQYF; cdr3_nt: TGTGCCTGGAGTGTTTGGGGGGAGTTAGCGGGGAAGAGGGGTACAGATACGCAGTATTTT
v_call: TRBV7-2; clone_size: .; j_call: TRBJ1-5; d_call: TRBD1; cdr3_aa: CASSFDRAQPQHF; cdr3_nt: TGTGCCAGCAGCTTTGACAGGGCTCAGCCCCAGCATTTT
v_call: TRBV5-4; clone_size: .; j_call: TRBJ2-3; d_call: .; cdr3_aa: CASSLARTRGGDTQYF; cdr3_nt: TGTGCCAGCAGCTTGGCCCGGACTAGAGGGGGAGATACGCAGTATTTT
v_call: TRBV5-5; clone_size: few; j_call: TRBJ2-5; d_call: TRBD1; cdr3_aa: CASSLGRGLETQYF; cdr3_nt: TGTGCCAGCAGCTTGGGAAGGGGGCTTGAGACCCAGTACTTC
v_call: TRBV12-5; clone_size: few; j_call: TRBJ2-2; d_call: .; cdr3_aa: CASGLGWGHSNTGELFF; cdr3_nt: TGTGCTAGTGGTTTGGGTTGGGGACATTCGAACACCGGGGAGCTGTTTTTT
v_call: TRBV3-1/TRBV3-2; clone_size: .; j_call: TRBJ2-1; d_call: TRBD2; cdr3_aa: CASSRGLAGASSSYNEQFF; cdr3_nt: TGTGCCAGCAGCCGAGGACTAGCGGGGGCCTCAAGCTCCTACAATGAGCAGTTCTTC
v_call: TRBV6-5; clone_size: .; j_call: TRBJ1-2; d_call: .; cdr3_aa: CASRQIQGRRGYTF; cdr3_nt: TGTGCCAGCAGACAAATACAGGGAAGACGGGGCTACACCTTC
v_call: TRBV7-2; clone_size: .; j_call: TRBJ1-6; d_call: .; cdr3_aa: CASSPGGLYNSPLHF; cdr3_nt: TGTGCCAGCAGCCCTGGGGGACTCTATAATTCACCCCTCCACTTT
v_call: TRBV2; clone_size: .; j_call: TRBJ2-2; d_call: TRBD1; cdr3_aa: CASTGQVANTGELFF; cdr3_nt: TGTGCCAGCACAGGACAGGTCGCGAACACCGGGGAGCTGTTTTTT
v_call: TRBV6-2/TRBV6-3; clone_size: .; j_call: TRBJ1-5; d_call: TRBD1; cdr3_aa: CASSGQGGGNQPQHF; cdr3_nt: TGTGCCAGCAGCGGACAGGGGGGTGGCAATCAGCCCCAGCATTTT